The rows below give T cell receptor beta chains drawn from one sample of a study of blood T cell repertoires in COVID-19. Libraries were prepared by immunoSEQ multiplex PCR; TCRdb keeps only in-frame clonotypes and omits some of them. The sample contains almost 400,000 clones, just under 90% of which appear only once. Sequenced input: PBMCs or T cells enriched from blood (not recorded which). The source is a woman in her 30s who had recovered from COVID-19. Each CDR3 is given with its conserved first and last residue. D genes are given only for firm matches. Only some rows state a clone size, as once, few, many or a class for expanded clones.

j_call: TRBJ1-2
d_call: TRBD1
clone_size: -
v_call: TRBV19
cdr3_nt: TGTGCCAGTAGTCCCCGCCCCGGACAGGTTTTACGTGGCTACACCTTC
cdr3_aa: CASSPRPGQVLRGYTF

j_call: TRBJ2-3
d_call: TRBD2
clone_size: -
v_call: TRBV3-1/TRBV3-2
cdr3_nt: TGTGCCAGCAGCCAAGACCCTTTAGCGGGGGGTAGCACAGATACGCAGTATTTT
cdr3_aa: CASSQDPLAGGSTDTQYF

j_call: TRBJ1-4
d_call: -
clone_size: -
v_call: TRBV19
cdr3_nt: TGTGCCAGTAGTATAAGCACAGGGAATGAAAAACTGTTTTTT
cdr3_aa: CASSISTGNEKLFF

j_call: TRBJ1-6
d_call: TRBD1
clone_size: -
v_call: TRBV23-1
cdr3_nt: TGCGCCAGCACTAAAAGGAGGGACAGGGGGCCTTCACCCCTCCACTTT
cdr3_aa: CASTKRRDRGPSPLHF

j_call: TRBJ2-3
d_call: TRBD2
clone_size: once
v_call: TRBV4-3
cdr3_nt: TGCGCCAGCAGCCAAGGACTAGCGGGGGGCTACACAGATACGCAGTATTTT
cdr3_aa: CASSQGLAGGYTDTQYF

j_call: TRBJ2-7
d_call: -
clone_size: once
v_call: TRBV28
cdr3_nt: TGTGCCAGCAGTTTAGTCCGTCGGCAGGACGAGCAGTACTTC
cdr3_aa: CASSLVRRQDEQYF

j_call: TRBJ2-7
d_call: TRBD1
clone_size: -
v_call: TRBV4-3
cdr3_nt: TGCGCCAGCAGCCAAGGAGGACAGGGGGTTGATACCCTCTACGAGCAGTACTTC
cdr3_aa: CASSQGGQGVDTLYEQYF

j_call: TRBJ1-5
d_call: -
clone_size: -
v_call: TRBV5-1
cdr3_nt: TGCGCCAGCAGCTTAATGGGGGGTGGCAATCAGCCCCAGCATTTT
cdr3_aa: CASSLMGGGNQPQHF

j_call: TRBJ2-5
d_call: TRBD2
clone_size: -
v_call: TRBV19
cdr3_nt: TGTGCCAGTAGTACTGCTAGCGGGAGAGTCGAGACCCAGTACTTC
cdr3_aa: CASSTASGRVETQYF

j_call: TRBJ1-4
d_call: -
clone_size: -
v_call: TRBV28
cdr3_nt: TGTGCCAGCAGTACGCGGGCAGCTTATAATGAAAAACTGTTTTTT
cdr3_aa: CASSTRAAYNEKLFF

j_call: TRBJ2-7
d_call: -
clone_size: -
v_call: TRBV18
cdr3_nt: TGTGCCAGCTCACCCGACCGGACAAATGGCTACGAGCAGTACTTC
cdr3_aa: CASSPDRTNGYEQYF

j_call: TRBJ1-4
d_call: -
clone_size: -
v_call: TRBV7-2
cdr3_nt: TGTGCCAGCAGCTTTTCCAGGGATGAAAAACTGTTTTTT
cdr3_aa: CASSFSRDEKLFF

j_call: TRBJ1-2
d_call: -
clone_size: -
v_call: TRBV4-1
cdr3_nt: TGCGCCAGCAGCCCCCTCATAGGGGCGCCTACTAACTATGGCTACACCTTC
cdr3_aa: CASSPLIGAPTNYGYTF

j_call: TRBJ1-2
d_call: -
clone_size: -
v_call: TRBV28
cdr3_nt: TGTGCCAGCAGTCGACAGCACTATGGCTACACCTTC
cdr3_aa: CASSRQHYGYTF

j_call: TRBJ2-7
d_call: -
clone_size: -
v_call: TRBV28
cdr3_nt: TGTGCCAGCAGAAGAACCGGGACTGGTGTTTTCGAGCAGTACTTC
cdr3_aa: CASRRTGTGVFEQYF

j_call: TRBJ1-6
d_call: -
clone_size: -
v_call: TRBV12-3/TRBV12-4
cdr3_nt: TGTGCCAGCAGTGTGGGAGGGCCTAGGCTCCTCCACTTT
cdr3_aa: CASSVGGPRLLHF

j_call: TRBJ2-1
d_call: TRBD2
clone_size: -
v_call: TRBV15
cdr3_nt: TGTGCCACCAGGAGTAGCGGGTACAGCTCCTACAATGAGCAGTTCTTC
cdr3_aa: CATRSSGYSSYNEQFF

j_call: TRBJ2-7
d_call: -
clone_size: -
v_call: TRBV7-9
cdr3_nt: TGTGCCAGCAGCTTAGCTGGAGTAACCTACGAGCAGTACTTC
cdr3_aa: CASSLAGVTYEQYF

j_call: TRBJ1-2
d_call: TRBD1
clone_size: -
v_call: TRBV28
cdr3_nt: TGTGCCAGCACCTCCACAGGGGAAGGGTCACGCGCCGCACAACGGGACACCTTC
cdr3_aa: CASTSTGEGSRAAQRDTF

j_call: TRBJ1-3
d_call: -
clone_size: -
v_call: TRBV12-2
cdr3_nt: TGTGCAAGTCGCTTAGTCCTAGAGACAGAGTACTCTGGAAACACCATATATTTT
cdr3_aa: CASRLVLETEYSGNTIYF

j_call: TRBJ2-5
d_call: -
clone_size: -
v_call: TRBV11-3
cdr3_nt: TGTGCCAGCAGCAGCCGACTAGAAGAGACCCAGTACTTC
cdr3_aa: CASSSRLEETQYF

j_call: TRBJ2-7
d_call: -
clone_size: -
v_call: TRBV6-5
cdr3_nt: TGTGCCAGCAGTTTGAGACAGTCCTACGAGCAGTACTTC
cdr3_aa: CASSLRQSYEQYF

j_call: TRBJ2-1
d_call: TRBD1
clone_size: -
v_call: TRBV7-2
cdr3_nt: TGTGCCAGCTGTGACAGGGTTTGTTATGAGCAGTTCTTC
cdr3_aa: CASCDRVCYEQFF

j_call: TRBJ1-4
d_call: -
clone_size: -
v_call: TRBV7-9
cdr3_nt: TGTGCCAGCAGCCACGGACTCGCGCGAGATAATGAAAAACTGTTTTTT
cdr3_aa: CASSHGLARDNEKLFF

j_call: TRBJ2-7
d_call: TRBD2
clone_size: -
v_call: TRBV9
cdr3_nt: TGTGCCAGCAGCCCGGGACTAGACGTACCCGAGCAGTACTTC
cdr3_aa: CASSPGLDVPEQYF

j_call: TRBJ1-4
d_call: -
clone_size: once
v_call: TRBV7-9
cdr3_nt: TGTGCCAGCAGTAGGGGCGCGAATGAAAAACTGTTTTTT
cdr3_aa: CASSRGANEKLFF

j_call: TRBJ2-3
d_call: TRBD2
clone_size: -
v_call: TRBV5-1
cdr3_nt: TGCGCCAGCGCCGGGACTAGCAATGCAGATACGCAGTATTTT
cdr3_aa: CASAGTSNADTQYF

j_call: TRBJ1-4
d_call: TRBD1
clone_size: -
v_call: TRBV28
cdr3_nt: TGTGCCAGCAGTTTAGTCAGGGGGCCGGGTGAAAAACTGTTTTTT
cdr3_aa: CASSLVRGPGEKLFF

j_call: TRBJ1-1
d_call: -
clone_size: -
v_call: TRBV9
cdr3_nt: TGTGCCAGCAGCGCTTGGGCGAACACTGAAGCTTTCTTT
cdr3_aa: CASSAWANTEAFF

j_call: TRBJ2-3
d_call: -
clone_size: -
v_call: TRBV3-1/TRBV3-2
cdr3_nt: TGTGCCAGCAGCCAAGCGGGGTACACAGATACGCAGTATTTT
cdr3_aa: CASSQAGYTDTQYF

j_call: TRBJ2-7
d_call: TRBD1
clone_size: -
v_call: TRBV4-1
cdr3_nt: TGCGCCAGCAGCCCACACGGACAGGGCTCGAGCGAGCAGTACTTC
cdr3_aa: CASSPHGQGSSEQYF

j_call: TRBJ1-3
d_call: TRBD1
clone_size: -
v_call: TRBV6-6
cdr3_nt: TGTGCCAGCAGTTACTCCGGGACAGGAGGAAACACCATATATTTT
cdr3_aa: CASSYSGTGGNTIYF

j_call: TRBJ1-5
d_call: -
clone_size: -
v_call: TRBV12-2
cdr3_nt: TGTGCAAGTCGCTTAGCGGGACGGGGGATTGGACAGCCCCAGCATTTT
cdr3_aa: CASRLAGRGIGQPQHF

j_call: TRBJ1-6
d_call: TRBD1
clone_size: -
v_call: TRBV30
cdr3_nt: TGTGCCTGGACCGGGACAGAGAATTCACCCCTCCACTTT
cdr3_aa: CAWTGTENSPLHF

j_call: TRBJ2-2
d_call: TRBD1
clone_size: -
v_call: TRBV4-1
cdr3_nt: TGCGCCAGCAGCCAAGGGACAGGGGACGGGGAGCTGTTTTTT
cdr3_aa: CASSQGTGDGELFF

j_call: TRBJ2-7
d_call: -
clone_size: -
v_call: TRBV14
cdr3_nt: TGTGCCAGCAGCCACCTCGACTACTCCTACGAGCAGTACTTC
cdr3_aa: CASSHLDYSYEQYF

j_call: TRBJ2-2
d_call: -
clone_size: -
v_call: TRBV10-3
cdr3_nt: TGTGCCATCAACTCAGCCCCTGGCGGGAAGGCCGGGGAGCTGTTTTTT
cdr3_aa: CAINSAPGGKAGELFF

j_call: TRBJ1-3
d_call: TRBD1
clone_size: -
v_call: TRBV9
cdr3_nt: TGTGCCAGCAGCGTAAGGGACAGTGGAAACACCATATATTTT
cdr3_aa: CASSVRDSGNTIYF

j_call: TRBJ2-5
d_call: -
clone_size: -
v_call: TRBV11-2
cdr3_nt: TGTGCCAGCAGCTTAGATTTTTGGGGCGGGACAGATGCGGAGACCCAGTACTTC
cdr3_aa: CASSLDFWGGTDAETQYF

j_call: TRBJ2-1
d_call: TRBD1
clone_size: -
v_call: TRBV5-1
cdr3_nt: TGCGCCAGCAGCTGGACAGGGCGATCCTACAATGAGCAGTTCTTC
cdr3_aa: CASSWTGRSYNEQFF

j_call: TRBJ1-1
d_call: -
clone_size: -
v_call: TRBV6-2/TRBV6-3
cdr3_nt: TGTGCCAGCAGTTACGACAGGTCCGGCGTCAACACTGAAGCTTTCTTT
cdr3_aa: CASSYDRSGVNTEAFF

j_call: TRBJ1-1
d_call: TRBD1
clone_size: -
v_call: TRBV7-2
cdr3_nt: TGTGCCAGCAGCTTAGACAGGGGGGGCACTGAAGCTTTCTTT
cdr3_aa: CASSLDRGGTEAFF

j_call: TRBJ1-1
d_call: -
clone_size: -
v_call: TRBV6-5
cdr3_nt: TGTGCCAGCAGTCCCGGACTGTTGAACACTGAAGCTTTCTTT
cdr3_aa: CASSPGLLNTEAFF

j_call: TRBJ2-1
d_call: -
clone_size: -
v_call: TRBV19
cdr3_nt: TGTGCCAGTAGTATAACCTACAGGGTTCCTGAGCAGTTCTTC
cdr3_aa: CASSITYRVPEQFF

j_call: TRBJ2-7
d_call: TRBD1
clone_size: many
v_call: TRBV13
cdr3_nt: TGTGCCAGCAGCTATTCCGGGACAGGGCTCTCGGTCGAGCAGTACTTC
cdr3_aa: CASSYSGTGLSVEQYF

j_call: TRBJ1-2
d_call: -
clone_size: -
v_call: TRBV19
cdr3_nt: TGTGCCAGCCATCATGACAGGATCTATGGCTACACCTTC
cdr3_aa: CASHHDRIYGYTF

j_call: TRBJ1-5
d_call: TRBD1
clone_size: -
v_call: TRBV7-9
cdr3_nt: TGTGCCAGCAGCTCGGACAGGGCTCGGCCCCAGCATTTT
cdr3_aa: CASSSDRARPQHF

j_call: TRBJ2-7
d_call: TRBD2
clone_size: -
v_call: TRBV9
cdr3_nt: TGTGCCAGCAGCCCTAGCGGGAGGGCCTCCTACGAGCAGTACTTC
cdr3_aa: CASSPSGRASYEQYF

j_call: TRBJ2-3
d_call: TRBD2
clone_size: -
v_call: TRBV7-9
cdr3_nt: TGTGCCAGCAGCAGACCGGGACTAGCGGCGACAGATACGCAGTATTTT
cdr3_aa: CASSRPGLAATDTQYF

j_call: TRBJ2-7
d_call: TRBD1
clone_size: few
v_call: TRBV9
cdr3_nt: TGTGCCAGCAGCGTAGATCAGGGGGCGCTTGAGCAGTACTTC
cdr3_aa: CASSVDQGALEQYF

j_call: TRBJ1-2
d_call: -
clone_size: -
v_call: TRBV28
cdr3_nt: TGTGCCAGCAGTTCATACGGTCAAGATGGCTACACCTTC
cdr3_aa: CASSSYGQDGYTF

j_call: TRBJ2-4
d_call: -
clone_size: -
v_call: TRBV5-1
cdr3_nt: TGCGCCAGCAGCTTGGGTTCCGTTCTAGCCAAAAACATTCAGTACTTC
cdr3_aa: CASSLGSVLAKNIQYF